The 4 T cell receptor beta chains listed next were all sequenced from one sample in a study of T cells in narcolepsy. TCRdb keeps only in-frame clones here, not all; method: immunoSEQ multiplex PCR. The sample shows roughly 17,000 clones, over 60% of them seen only once. The specimen sequenced was CD45RA- memory CD8+ T cells from PBMCs. The receptors here all came from a human donor with narcolepsy.

This chain uses TRBV18 with TRBJ2-1; TRBD2 agrees at 12 bases. Germline V gene sequence: CDR1 KGHSH, CDR2 LQKENI. The V gene end was trimmed by 5 bases and the J gene end by 4 bases; junction bases not matched to a gene: 3. The CDR3 runs 15 residues. The CDR3 loop reads CASSGTSGYYNEQFF. DNA of the CDR3: TGTGCCAGCTCAGGGACTAGCGGGTATTACAATGAGCAGTTCTTC.

The J gene is TRBJ2-5, the V gene TRBV5-5; 10 bases align to TRBD2. Germline lookup yields CDR1 SGHKS and CDR2 YYEKEE (reference sequence). The CDR3 is 17 residues long. V dropped 2 bases and J dropped 8; count of bases not matched to a gene: 15. The CDR3 spells CASSLSVTGLASQTQYF. The DNA of the CDR3 is TGTGCCAGCAGCTTAAGTGTCACGGGACTAGCGTCGCAAACCCAGTACTTC.

The V call is TRBV9, the J call TRBJ2-5; D remains ambiguous. Trimming shortened V by 0 bases and J by 2 bases, and 5 bases separated the two germline ends. Germline V lookup: CDR1 SGDLS, CDR2 YYNGEE. CDR3 length: 13 amino acids. CDR3 coding DNA: TGTGCCAGCAGCGTAGGGGGACAAGAGACCCAGTACTTC. Its protein is CASSVGGQETQYF.

This clone was observed once. The chain uses TRBV27 and TRBJ2-3; a weak D match, TRBD1 (6 bases). The V gene's germline CDR1 is MNHEY and CDR2 SMNVEV (reference sequence). V gave up 3 bases and J gave up 4 bases, with 11 bases separating them. The CDR3 sequence is 14 residues long. CDR3 sequence reads: CASSLVAGADTQYF. In DNA form, the CDR3 reads TGTGCCAGCAGTTTGGTCGCAGGGGCAGATACGCAGTATTTT.